This TCR beta chain was observed in a study of vaccination effects on CD4 cells after COVID-19. This table comes from immunoSEQ multiplex PCR, and its TCRdb copy is limited to in-frame clones, with some not included. The data contain tens of thousands of clones, 76% of them singletons. Following a 10-day culture, CD4+ T cells were purified. From March to December 2020, the person had a SARS-CoV-2 infection that was confirmed by PCR. Participants were vaccinated with two doses of either the BNT162b2 or mRNA-1273 vaccine. Turning to this clone: The antigen is undetermined.

Sequenced material: CD4+ T cells from PBMCs cultured without peptide, taken after COVID-19 vaccination. This TCR derives from a human donor who had a prior SARS-CoV-2 infection.

The CDR3 DNA follows: TGCGCCAGCAGCTTTGGGAACACCGGGGAGCTGTTTTTT. Translated, it gives CASSFGNTGELFF. The genes are TRBV5-1 and TRBJ2-2, with no clear D. Trimming stripped 2 bases from V and 1 base from J, with 3 bases between. This CDR3 spans 13 amino acids. CDR1 is SGHRS and CDR2 is YFSETQ in the germline V gene.